This T cell receptor beta chain was sequenced for a study of tumor-infiltrating lymphocytes in localized non-small cell lung cancer. Study-level background: Resected tumor was paired with non-adjacent uninvolved lung from the same patient. Regarding the study as a whole: TCR sequencing covered a subset of patients with enough tissue. Technical variation could not be separated from intratumor heterogeneity here.

The germline V gene encodes CDR1 MDHEN and CDR2 SYDVKM. The ends lost 1 base at V and 2 bases at J; junction bases unmatched: 3. CDR3 size: 16 residues. The assay was immunoSEQ multiplex PCR, and TCRdb's table has in-frame clones only and misses some. The table records about 12,000 clones, 75% to 80% of them present only once. Details on this clone: Antigen unknown.

The chain links TRBV28 to TRBJ2-2, with 8 nucleotides matching TRBD2. The material sequenced was uninvolved lung tissue not adjacent to the tumor. The origin of this receptor is a human donor with non-small cell lung cancer. This chain's CDR3 is CASSLFTSGNTGELFF. The CDR3 nucleotides read TGTGCCAGCAGTTTATTTACTAGCGGCAACACCGGGGAGCTGTTTTTT.